Included here is one T cell receptor (beta chain) sequence, with context. What it binds is unknown. Sequencing used immunoSEQ multiplex PCR; TCRdb keeps in-frame clones, though not all of them. Here the sample spans 2,100,000 or so clones, roughly 95% being singletons. This CDR3 comprises 16 residues. Between the trimmed V and J ends, which lost 0 bases and 1 base, there was a span of 11 bases. The germline CDR1 and CDR2 sequences are ENHRY and SYGVKD. This sample was taken from a study of shared clonotypes between healthy human individuals. Study-wide background: Each donor contributed plates that comprised three CD4 naive, three CD4 memory, two CD8 naive and one CD8 memory. Notes on the study in general: Expectations were that clonotype sharing among donors would be affected by sequencing depth. The sole specimen, blood, was sampled, and tissue repertoires likely differ. The naive CD4 repertoires of a handful of donors were compared, and approximately 4.5% of clonotypes were shared.

The V and J genes are TRBV10-3 and TRBJ2-3, with D possibly TRBD1 on 6 matching bases. Sample: naive CD4+ T cells sorted from blood. Subset given: CD45RA+ positively selected. This sequence was found in a man aged 18 to 35 in good health. This CDR3 reads CAISESQGIGTDTQYF. CDR3 DNA: TGTGCCATCAGTGAGTCCCAGGGGATAGGCACAGATACGCAGTATTTT.